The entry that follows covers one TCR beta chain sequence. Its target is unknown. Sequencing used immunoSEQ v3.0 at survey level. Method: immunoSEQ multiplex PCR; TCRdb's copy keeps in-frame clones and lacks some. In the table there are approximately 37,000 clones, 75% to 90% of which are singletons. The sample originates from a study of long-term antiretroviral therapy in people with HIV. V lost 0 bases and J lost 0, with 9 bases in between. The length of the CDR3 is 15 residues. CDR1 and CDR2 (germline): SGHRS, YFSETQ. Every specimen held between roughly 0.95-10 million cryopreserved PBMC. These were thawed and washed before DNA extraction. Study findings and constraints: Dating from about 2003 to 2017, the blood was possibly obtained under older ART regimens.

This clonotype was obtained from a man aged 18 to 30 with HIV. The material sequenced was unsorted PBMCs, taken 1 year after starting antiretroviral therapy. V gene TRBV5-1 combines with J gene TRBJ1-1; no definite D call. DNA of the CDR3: TGCGCCAGCAGCTTGGATCCGGCCATGAACACTGAAGCTTTCTTT. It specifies CASSLDPAMNTEAFF.